This section outlines one T cell receptor beta chain sequence together with its context. This CDR3 has 18 amino acids. V gave up 5 bases and J gave up 0 bases; unmatched junction bases: 8. Per the germline V gene, CDR1 is LGHNA and CDR2 is YNFKEQ. The sample is drawn from a study of cytomegalovirus exposure and HLA in healthy donors. PCR employed 60 Vbeta and 13 Jbeta primers. Sequencing used immunoSEQ multiplex PCR; TCRdb keeps in-frame clones, though not all of them. The sample shows roughly 140,000 clones, about three quarters of them seen only once. The chain employs TRBV4-2 and TRBJ1-4; 11 bases fit TRBD1. Sequencing was performed on PBMCs. The TCR was taken from a woman in her thirties in good health and CMV-seronegative. As DNA, the CDR3 is TGTGCCAGCAGCTCCCGGACAGGGGGCATTACAACTAATGAAAAACTGTTTTTT. Residues: CASSSRTGGITTNEKLFF.